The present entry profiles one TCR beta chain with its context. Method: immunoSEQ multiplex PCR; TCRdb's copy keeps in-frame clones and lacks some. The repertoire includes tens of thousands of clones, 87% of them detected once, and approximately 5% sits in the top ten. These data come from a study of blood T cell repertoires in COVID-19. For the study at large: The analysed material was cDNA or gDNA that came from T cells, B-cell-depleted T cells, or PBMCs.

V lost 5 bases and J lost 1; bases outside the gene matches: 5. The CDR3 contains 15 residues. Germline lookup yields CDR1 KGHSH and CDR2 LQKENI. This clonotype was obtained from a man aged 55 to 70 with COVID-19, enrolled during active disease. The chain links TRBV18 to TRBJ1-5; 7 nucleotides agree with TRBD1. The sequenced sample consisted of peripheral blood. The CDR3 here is CASSSGQRSNQPQHF. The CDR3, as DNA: TGTGCCAGCTCATCGGGACAGCGGAGCAATCAGCCCCAGCATTTT.